This T cell receptor beta chain appears in the sequencing data of a study of T cell repertoires in cytomegalovirus infection. Overall study context: The study used recently identified HLA-C-restricted and well-studied HLA-B-restricted CMV epitopes. Matching HLA type and CMV infection were both indicated by public TCR beta signatures.

Using its own MiXCR run on the reads, TCRdb lists one record per CDR3 protein. The table shows roughly 700,000 distinct CDR3 sequences, with roughly a third occurring only once. Details on this clonotype: Its target is unknown.

Trimming removed 6 bases from V and 3 bases from J, with 18 bases in between. The CDR3 totals 16 residues. Germline V gives CDR1 ENHRY, CDR2 SYGVKD. This chain links TRBV10-3 with TRBJ1-3, with D perhaps matching TRBD1 (5 bases). Material: cultured PBMCs, obtained from culture after CMV antigen stimulation. This sequence originates from a human donor in good health (CMV status not recorded). Some clones in this sample may be carry-over from other donors' samples. CDR3 nucleotide sequence: TGTGCCATCAGACGATCGGGAACAGGACTTGGAAACACCATATATTTT. As protein: CAIRRSGTGLGNTIYF.